Listed below are T cell receptor beta chains from one sample, sequenced in a study of T cell responses to AZD1222 COVID-19 vaccine. The repertoire was sequenced with immunoSEQ multiplex PCR; TCRdb's copy has only in-frame clones and lacks some. The table includes around 96,000 clones, roughly 84% detected once. Specimen: peripheral blood, collected 28 days after the second AZD1222 dose. These TCRs come from an adult who received the AZD1222 COVID-19 vaccine. Each CDR3 is given with its conserved first and last residue. Each record gives: J gene, V gene, CDR3 protein.

TRBJ1-4 TRBV28 CASTWHRGGEKLFF
TRBJ1-3 TRBV19 CASSAGNTIYF
TRBJ2-2 TRBV5-4 CASSFDGHDTGELFF
TRBJ1-5 TRBV2 CASSPRTSNQPQHF
TRBJ1-3 TRBV29-1 CSVGDRAGNTIYF
TRBJ2-2 TRBV7-2 CASSSRTDTGELFF
TRBJ2-2 TRBV29-1 CSVPGQMNTGELFF
TRBJ1-2 TRBV6-2/TRBV6-3 CASSYGGTAFYGYTF
TRBJ2-6 TRBV5-1 CASSLVGGAGANVLTF
TRBJ1-4 TRBV6-1 CASSEKFATNEKLFF
TRBJ2-3 TRBV9 CASSVGLALNTDTQYF
TRBJ2-3 TRBV4-2 CASSPQAGGTTDTQYF
TRBJ1-3 TRBV4-1 CASSQDTQGIYF
TRBJ2-3 TRBV18 CASSQGITDTQYF
TRBJ1-2 TRBV4-1 CASSQDGQGAGYGYTF
TRBJ1-6 TRBV3-1/TRBV3-2 CASSFLAGTTGSPLHF
TRBJ2-5 TRBV11-2 CASRWGGETQYF
TRBJ1-5 TRBV19 CASSKQPYSNQPQHF
TRBJ2-1 TRBV7-9 CASSLTGLRINEQFF
TRBJ1-3 TRBV9 CASSVARSLSGNTIYF
TRBJ1-2 TRBV6-5 CASSPKGQGAGGYTF
TRBJ1-2 TRBV6-2/TRBV6-3 CASTPDGNYGYTF
TRBJ2-1 TRBV5-1 CASSFVAWEVYNEQFF
TRBJ2-7 TRBV2 CASGPTGSYEQYF
TRBJ2-5 TRBV28 CASCPSTSGISETQYF
TRBJ1-5 TRBV3-1/TRBV3-2 CASSPAPVKNQPQHF
TRBJ2-1 TRBV27 CASSFAGTVYEQFF
TRBJ2-3 TRBV9 CASSVQGATDTQYF
TRBJ1-1 TRBV19 CASSIGPLAGGTEAFF
TRBJ1-1 TRBV19 CASSTRVTEAFF
TRBJ2-1 TRBV19 CASSILDSGGHNEQFF
TRBJ1-6 TRBV28 CASNVGQDNSPLHF
TRBJ2-2 TRBV28 CASSLRQGPRTGELFF
TRBJ2-7 TRBV5-1 CASSGGPPSGEQYF
TRBJ2-1 TRBV14 CASSFGTRPYNEQFF
TRBJ2-7 TRBV5-3 CARSSSGLTGTDYEQYF
TRBJ1-4 TRBV7-8 CASSLDSEKLFF
TRBJ1-2 TRBV27 CASSWGQGNYGYTF
TRBJ1-6 TRBV2 CASSGWAYNSPLHF
TRBJ1-1 TRBV7-9 CASSLGWEVMNTEAFF
TRBJ1-5 TRBV19 CASSLRVRRDQPQHF
TRBJ2-2 TRBV6-5 CATQPGTANTGELFF
TRBJ1-6 TRBV3-1/TRBV3-2 CASSQAGQGLSPLHF
TRBJ1-6 TRBV30 CAWSVRPVYENSPLHF
TRBJ1-2 TRBV27 CASRPGRDNGYTF
TRBJ2-2 TRBV19 CASSIGLAANTGELFF
TRBJ2-7 TRBV27 CASSLLPHTEEQYF
TRBJ1-3 TRBV6-1 CASSGTARSAGNTIYF
TRBJ2-6 TRBV25-1 CASSGAVTSGANVLTF
TRBJ2-5 TRBV21-1 CASSGTAYQETQYF
TRBJ2-1 TRBV2 CASSEAHNSYNEQFF
TRBJ2-5 TRBV30 CAWNGVFQEGVETQYF
TRBJ2-5 TRBV28 CASSLLGTSGGGRETQYF
TRBJ1-2 TRBV20-1 CSATREGYTF
TRBJ1-2 TRBV24-1 CATLGQGAGRDGYTF
TRBJ2-1 TRBV20-1 CSASRGDISGYNEQFF
TRBJ2-5 TRBV6-1 CASSEGGPQETQYF